This T cell receptor (beta chain) was sequenced in a study of CD8+ T cells in alopecia areata. Study context: Treated patients received oral tofacitinib, 5 to 10 mg twice daily.

Findings and limits, study-wide: Relative to normal scalp, lesional scalp, especially alopecia totalis/universalis, showed higher clonality.

Alopecia areata patients had lesional scalp punch biopsies and peripheral blood taken from them. V was pared by 3 bases and J by 5 bases, with 14 bases of the junction left unmatched. The CDR3 runs 17 residues. Germline CDR1 and CDR2: SGHRS and YFSETQ. In this sample, this clone turned up a few times. No antigen is known for it. The authors extracted RNA and reverse transcribed it into cDNA as the sequencing template. Only in-frame clones appear in the TCRdb table, and some are missing; sequencing was by immunoSEQ multiplex PCR. The sample lists around 160,000 clones; approximately 45% were seen once. The chain employs TRBV5-1 and TRBJ2-5; the match to TRBD1 covers 9 bases. The TCR was taken from a human donor with alopecia areata. Sequencing was performed on CD4+ T cells sorted from blood. CDR3 amino acids: CASSWNRGPGTRETQYF. Written as DNA, the CDR3 is TGCGCCAGCAGCTGGAACAGGGGGCCCGGAACACGGGAGACCCAGTACTTC.